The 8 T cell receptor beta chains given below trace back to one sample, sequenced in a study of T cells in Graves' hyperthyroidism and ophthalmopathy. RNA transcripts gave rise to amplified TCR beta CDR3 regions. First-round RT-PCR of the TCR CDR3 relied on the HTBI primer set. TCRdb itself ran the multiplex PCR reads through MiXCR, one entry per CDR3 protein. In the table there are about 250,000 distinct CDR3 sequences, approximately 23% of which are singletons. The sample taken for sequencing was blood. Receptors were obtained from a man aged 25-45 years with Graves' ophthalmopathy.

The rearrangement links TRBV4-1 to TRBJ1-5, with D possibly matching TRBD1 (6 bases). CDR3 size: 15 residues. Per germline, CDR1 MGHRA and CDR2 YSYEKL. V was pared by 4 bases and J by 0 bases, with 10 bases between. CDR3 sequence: CASSPYRVSNQPQHF. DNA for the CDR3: TGCGCCAGCAGCCCCTACAGGGTTAGCAATCAGCCCCAGCATTTT.

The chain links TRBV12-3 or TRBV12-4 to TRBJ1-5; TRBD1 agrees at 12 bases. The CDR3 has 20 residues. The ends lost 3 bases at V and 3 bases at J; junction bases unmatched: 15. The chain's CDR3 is CASSLGSGTGGGYNNQPQHF. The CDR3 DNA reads TGTGCCAGCAGTTTGGGTTCCGGGACAGGGGGCGGCTATAACAATCAGCCCCAGCATTTT.

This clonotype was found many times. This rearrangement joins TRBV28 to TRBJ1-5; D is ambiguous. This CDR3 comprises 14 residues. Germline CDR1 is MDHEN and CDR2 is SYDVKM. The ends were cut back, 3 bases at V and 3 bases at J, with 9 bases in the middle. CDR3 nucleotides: TGTGCCAGCAGTTTTGGAGGGTTCAATCAGCCCCAGCATTTT. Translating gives CASSFGGFNQPQHF. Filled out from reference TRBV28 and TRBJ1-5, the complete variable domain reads DVKVTQSSRYLVKRTGEKVFLECVQDMDHENMFWYRQDPGLGLRLIYFSYDVKMKEKGDIPEGYSVSREKKERFSLILESASTNQTSMYLCASSFGGFNQPQHFGDGTRLSIL.

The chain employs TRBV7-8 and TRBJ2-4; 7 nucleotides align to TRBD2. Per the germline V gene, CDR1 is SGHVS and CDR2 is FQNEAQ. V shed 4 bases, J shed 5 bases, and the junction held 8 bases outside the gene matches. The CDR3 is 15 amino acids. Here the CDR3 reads CASSSPPSGQNIQYF. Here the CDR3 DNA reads TGTGCCAGCAGCTCCCCCCCTAGCGGTCAAAACATTCAGTACTTC.

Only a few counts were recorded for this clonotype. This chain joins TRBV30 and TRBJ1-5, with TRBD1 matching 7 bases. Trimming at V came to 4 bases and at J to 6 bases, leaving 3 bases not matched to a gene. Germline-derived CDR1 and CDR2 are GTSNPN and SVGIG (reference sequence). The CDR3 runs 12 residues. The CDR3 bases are TGTGCCTGGAATACAGGGGTTCAGCCCCAGCATTTT. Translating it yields CAWNTGVQPQHF.

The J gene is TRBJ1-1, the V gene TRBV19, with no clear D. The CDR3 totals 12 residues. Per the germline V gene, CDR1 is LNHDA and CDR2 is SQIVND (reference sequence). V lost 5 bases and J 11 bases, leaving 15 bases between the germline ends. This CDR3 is CASSQDQMGAFF. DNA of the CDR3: TGTGCCAGTAGTCAGGACCAAATGGGGGCTTTCTTT.

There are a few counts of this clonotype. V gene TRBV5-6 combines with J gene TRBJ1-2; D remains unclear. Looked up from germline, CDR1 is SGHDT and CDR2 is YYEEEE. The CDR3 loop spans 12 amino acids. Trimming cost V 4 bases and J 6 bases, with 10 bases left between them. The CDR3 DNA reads TGTGCCAGCAGCATTGGGCCGGATGGCTACACCTTC. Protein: CASSIGPDGYTF.

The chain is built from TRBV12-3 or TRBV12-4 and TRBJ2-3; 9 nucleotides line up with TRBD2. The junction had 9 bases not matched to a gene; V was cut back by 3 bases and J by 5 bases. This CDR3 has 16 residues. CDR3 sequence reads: CASSFWASGVQDTQYF. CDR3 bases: TGTGCCAGCAGTTTCTGGGCTAGCGGGGTCCAAGATACGCAGTATTTT.